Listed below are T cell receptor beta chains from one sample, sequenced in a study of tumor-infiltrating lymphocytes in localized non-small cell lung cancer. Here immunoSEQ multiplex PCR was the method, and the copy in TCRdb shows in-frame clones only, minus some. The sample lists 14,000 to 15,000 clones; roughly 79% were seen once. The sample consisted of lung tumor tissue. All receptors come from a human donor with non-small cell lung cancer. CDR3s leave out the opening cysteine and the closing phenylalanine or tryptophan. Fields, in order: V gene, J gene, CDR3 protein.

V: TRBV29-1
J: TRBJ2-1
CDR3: SADGTSGSRYEQF

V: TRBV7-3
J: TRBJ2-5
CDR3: ASSPGGFETQY

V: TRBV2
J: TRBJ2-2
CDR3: ASSVIGSNTGELF

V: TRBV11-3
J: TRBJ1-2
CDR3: ASSPEGRDGIYGYT

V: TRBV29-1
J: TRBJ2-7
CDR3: SVEGIDRGLSEQY

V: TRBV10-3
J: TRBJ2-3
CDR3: AISESSGSDTQY

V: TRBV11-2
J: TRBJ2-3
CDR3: ASSFTSGSGNTQY

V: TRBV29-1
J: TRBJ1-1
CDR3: SGVQGRVTEAF

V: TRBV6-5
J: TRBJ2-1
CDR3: ASRFTGSNEQF

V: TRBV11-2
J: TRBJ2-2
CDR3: ASIRDSGGAGELF

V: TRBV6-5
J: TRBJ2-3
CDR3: ASSSRFGTDTQY

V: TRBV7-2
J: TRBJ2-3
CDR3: ASSSTLSRQGATDTQY

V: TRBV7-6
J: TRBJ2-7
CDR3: ASSLMDNEQY

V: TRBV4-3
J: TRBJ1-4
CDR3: ASSQRPGQTNEKLF

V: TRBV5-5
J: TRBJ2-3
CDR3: ASRQRTSGITDTQY

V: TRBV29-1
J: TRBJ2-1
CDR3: SVEGRGGLRQF

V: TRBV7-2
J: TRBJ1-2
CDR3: ASSADRGSGGYT